What follows are 16 T cell receptor beta chains derived from one specimen sequenced in a study of radiotherapy plus CTLA-4 blockade in lung cancer. Profiled with immunoSEQ multiplex PCR; TCRdb holds only in-frame clones, not every one. The sample shows around 80,000 clones, more than 80% of them seen only once. Source: peripheral blood, taken from a patient treated with radiotherapy plus ipilimumab. These receptor sequences come from a human donor with non-small cell lung cancer who had stable disease on radiotherapy plus ipilimumab.

The chain combines TRBV5-1 with TRBJ2-5, with TRBD2 matching over 11 bases. J lost 2 bases, V lost 4 bases, and 4 bases had no gene match. CDR1 is SGHRS and CDR2 is YFSETQ in the germline V gene. This CDR3 is built from 15 residues. Written as DNA, the CDR3 is TGCGCCAGCAGCCCCGGGACTAGCGGTCAAGAGACCCAGTACTTC. Its protein product is CASSPGTSGQETQYF.

The chain recombines TRBV5-1 with TRBJ2-1, with 7 bases that match TRBD2. This CDR3 is 14 amino acids long. Germline V gene lookup returns CDR1 SGHRS and CDR2 YFSETQ. V was clipped by 4 bases and J by 3 bases; unmatched bases: 4. CDR3 loop: CASSPGGVYNEQFF. CDR3 coding DNA: TGCGCCAGCAGCCCGGGAGGAGTCTACAATGAGCAGTTCTTC. The complete variable domain, with remaining parts taken from reference TRBV5-1 and TRBJ2-1, reads KAGVTQTPRYLIKTRGQQVTLSCSPISGHRSVSWYQQTPGQGLQFLFEYFSETQRNKGNFPGRFSGRQFSNSRSEMNVSTLELGDSALYLCASSPGGVYNEQFFGPGTRLTVL.

This clone has just a few counts. The rearrangement links TRBV9 to TRBJ2-1; a possible D gene is TRBD2 (6 bases). This CDR3 is built from 18 residues. Germline loops: CDR1 SGDLS, CDR2 YYNGEE. V was trimmed by 3 bases and J by 7 bases, leaving 26 bases between them. CDR3 bases: TGTGCCAGCAGCGGCCTTGGATGGGAGGCCTCCGGTGGTAATGAGCAGTTCTTC. Translated, it gives CASSGLGWEASGGNEQFF. The complete variable domain, with remaining parts taken from reference TRBV9 and TRBJ2-1, reads DSGVTQTPKHLITATGQRVTLRCSPRSGDLSVYWYQQSLDQGLQFLIQYYNGEERAKGNILERFSAQQFPDLHSELNLSSLELGDSALYFCASSGLGWEASGGNEQFFGPGTRLTVL.

DNA of the CDR3: TGTGCCAGCAGCCGCACACCGGGACTAGCGAACACCGGGGAGCTGTTTTTT. Translating gives CASSRTPGLANTGELFF. The gene calls are TRBV9 and TRBJ2-2; TRBD2 aligns across 8 bases. This CDR3 has 17 residues. Per the germline V gene, CDR1 is SGDLS and CDR2 is YYNGEE. J was trimmed by 0 bases and V by 4 bases; bases with no gene match: 8.

This clone has a handful of counts. V gene TRBV7-3 combines with J gene TRBJ2-3, with TRBD1 as a possible D gene (5 bases). Trimming removed 5 bases at V and 5 bases at J, with 5 bases between. Germline V gene lookup returns CDR1 SGHTA and CDR2 FQGTGA. CDR3 length: 11 residues. Here the CDR3 reads CASSQGDTQYF. The CDR3 region has the DNA TGTGCCAGCAGCCAGGGAGATACGCAGTATTTT.

This clone occurred once. This rearrangement joins TRBV30 to TRBJ2-2, with D unresolved. CDR1 and CDR2 (germline): GTSNPN, SVGIG (reference sequence). V lost 1 base to trimming and J lost 7 bases, with 10 bases between them. CDR3 length: 13 amino acids. CDR3 nucleotides: TGTGCCTGGAGTGCCCCTCCCGGCGGGGAGCTGTTTTTT. It encodes CAWSAPPGGELFF.

V gene TRBV11-3 combines with J gene TRBJ2-7; D assignment may be TRBD1 or TRBD2 (7 bases each). The germline V and J ends were trimmed by 5 bases and 4 bases, with 18 bases remaining between them. Germline CDR1 and CDR2: SGHNT and YENEEA. This CDR3 comprises 15 residues. CDR3 sequence reads: CASSTHQGGIYEQYF. The CDR3 bases are TGTGCCAGCAGCACCCACCAGGGGGGGATTTACGAGCAGTACTTC.

The chain links TRBV30 to TRBJ1-2; TRBD1 is a possible D gene (6 bases). Per the germline V gene, CDR1 is GTSNPN and CDR2 is SVGIG (reference sequence). The CDR3 extends over 14 amino acids. The ends were cut back, 6 bases at V and 4 bases at J, with 18 bases in the middle. The DNA for the CDR3 is TGTGCCTGCCCAGGGCAGGGGAGGGCCTATGGCTACACCTTC. Translated, it gives CACPGQGRAYGYTF.

The V gene is TRBV7-2, the J gene TRBJ2-7; D unclear. In germline, CDR1 is SGHTA, CDR2 FQGNSA. Trimming shortened V by 3 bases and J by 4 bases, and 13 bases separated the two germline ends. The CDR3 runs 14 residues. CDR3 loop: CASSFGSRAYEQYF. Here the CDR3 DNA reads TGTGCCAGCAGCTTCGGCAGCCGCGCTTACGAGCAGTACTTC.

This clone came up once. The chain recombines TRBV19 with TRBJ2-1; D remains unclear. The CDR3 extends over 13 amino acids. Per germline, CDR1 LNHDA and CDR2 SQIVND (reference sequence). Trimming removed 3 bases at V and 0 bases at J, with 3 bases between. CDR3 amino acids: CASSMSSYNEQFF. The CDR3 DNA reads as TGTGCCAGTAGTATGAGCTCCTACAATGAGCAGTTCTTC.

This chain links TRBV12-5 with TRBJ2-2; 7 bases map to TRBD1. The germline V gene has CDR1 LGHNT and CDR2 FRNRAP. This CDR3 is 14 amino acids long. Trimming took 6 bases from V and 3 from J; bases not matched to a gene: 4. The DNA of the CDR3 is TGTGCTAGTGGCAGGGACAGATACACCGGGGAGCTGTTTTTT. Its protein is CASGRDRYTGELFF.

This clone was seen only a few times. This sequence joins TRBV7-9 and TRBJ1-6; D is unresolved. CDR3 size: 14 residues. Trimming shortened V by 1 base and J by 10 bases, and 11 bases separated the two germline ends. Per germline, CDR1 SEHNR and CDR2 FQNEAQ (reference sequence). CDR3 coding DNA: TGTGCCAGCAGCTTAGGAAATTCACACTCACCCCTCCACTTT. As protein: CASSLGNSHSPLHF.

The chain uses TRBV6-1 and TRBJ1-1; TRBD1 is a possible D gene (5 bases). The CDR3 consists of 14 residues. Per the germline V gene, CDR1 is MNHNS and CDR2 is SASEGT. With 5 bases removed from V and 5 bases from J, the gap between germline ends came to 15 bases. The chain's CDR3 is CASSSRYGGTEAFF. Here the CDR3 DNA reads TGTGCCAGCAGTTCCCGATATGGGGGAACTGAAGCTTTCTTT.

This chain uses TRBV27 with TRBJ2-3, with a tentative D call TRBD1 (5 bases). CDR1 and CDR2 from the germline V gene are MNHEY and SMNVEV (reference sequence). This CDR3 has 15 residues. V lost 6 bases and J 2 bases, leaving 15 bases between the germline ends. The CDR3 nucleotides are TGTGCCAGCAGCCCCCAGGGCGAAACCACAGATACGCAGTATTTT. Protein product: CASSPQGETTDTQYF.

In its sample, this clone was seen once. This chain links TRBV30 with TRBJ1-5; 9 bases are shared with TRBD1. The CDR3 extends over 19 amino acids. The J segment lost 0 bases and the V segment lost 2 bases, leaving 14 bases of the junction unmatched. CDR1 is GTSNPN, CDR2 SVGIG, per germline (reference sequence). CDR3 protein: CAWSSQGAWGRSSNQPQHF. The CDR3 DNA reads as TGTGCCTGGAGTTCACAGGGGGCTTGGGGCAGGAGTAGCAATCAGCCCCAGCATTTT. The full variable domain, in which reference TRBV30 and TRBJ1-5 provide the parts outside the CDR3, is SQTIHQWPATLVQPVGSPLSLECTVEGTSNPNLYWYRQAAGRGLQLLFYSVGIGQISSEVPQNLSASRPQDRQFILSSKKLLLSDSGFYLCAWSSQGAWGRSSNQPQHFGDGTRLSIL.

The chain employs TRBV5-1 and TRBJ2-2; tentative D call: TRBD1 (5 bases). Germline CDR1 is SGHRS and CDR2 is YFSETQ. Trimming took 3 bases from V and 5 from J, leaving 8 bases between them. The CDR3 is made up of 13 amino acids. CDR3 protein: CASSSRQTGELFF. The CDR3 nucleotides read TGCGCCAGCAGCTCCCGACAGACCGGGGAGCTGTTTTTT.